This entry lists 23 T cell receptor beta chains sequenced from one sample in a study of CD8 T cells in ankylosing spondylitis. Using its own MiXCR run on the 5' RACE reads, TCRdb lists one record per CDR3 protein. The sample has a few hundred thousand distinct CDR3 sequences, 12% seen once. Their recognized antigens are unknown. General observations from the study: Characteristic, it appeared, of ankylosing spondylitis blood was a TCR beta motif of roughly eight highly homologous variants.

Material: blood, either unsorted or a sorted T cell fraction (not recorded which). These receptors originate from a male donor with ankylosing spondylitis.

V is TRBV5-1 and J is TRBJ2-3, with D tentatively TRBD1 (6 bases). Trimming left V 0 bases short and J 3 bases short, with 11 bases between. CDR3 size: 15 residues. Germline assignment: CDR1 SGHRS and CDR2 YFSETQ. The CDR3 DNA reads TGCGCCAGCAGCTTGGACCCCCAGGGGACAGATACGCAGTATTTT. Translating gives CASSLDPQGTDTQYF.

This clonotype was counted only a few times. V gene TRBV15 combines with J gene TRBJ2-1, with unresolved D. CDR1 and CDR2 (germline): LNHNV, YYDKDF (reference sequence). The CDR3 length is 13 residues. V was trimmed by 1 base and J by 9 bases, leaving 10 bases between them. The CDR3: CATSRGKPGEQFF. The CDR3 nucleotides are TGTGCCACCAGCAGAGGGAAGCCCGGTGAGCAGTTCTTC.

This clonotype has a handful of counts. The V and J genes are TRBV18 and TRBJ2-7, with a possible D match to TRBD1 (5 bases). Trimming removed 3 bases from V and 0 bases from J, with 9 bases in between. This CDR3 has 14 amino acids. Per the germline V gene, CDR1 is KGHSH and CDR2 is LQKENI. The CDR3 loop reads CASSPAGHSYEQYF. The CDR3 coding sequence is TGTGCCAGCTCACCCGCAGGACACTCCTACGAGCAGTACTTC.

The sample holds a few counts of this clonotype. The gene calls are TRBV20-1 and TRBJ2-7, with D tentatively TRBD2 (5 bases). This CDR3 has 15 residues. CDR1 DFQATT and CDR2 SNEGSKA come from the germline V gene (reference sequence). V lost 4 bases and J 2 bases, leaving 18 bases between the germline ends. The CDR3 loop is CSATKFWVGTYEQYF. The CDR3 region has the DNA TGCAGTGCTACCAAGTTCTGGGTCGGGACCTACGAGCAGTACTTC.

The chain combines TRBV5-1 with TRBJ2-7; no firm D call. The CDR3 consists of 14 residues. The ends were cut back, 5 bases at V and 0 bases at J, with 12 bases in the middle. CDR1 SGHRS and CDR2 YFSETQ come from the germline V gene. The CDR3 loop reads CASRGGPSSYEQYV. The CDR3 DNA follows: TGCGCCAGCAGGGGTGGGCCGAGCTCCTACGAGCAGTACGTC.

There are a few counts of this clonotype. CDR3 residues: CSARPRAGRSNQPQHF. The DNA for the CDR3 is TGCAGTGCTAGACCCCGGGCAGGGCGTAGCAATCAGCCCCAGCATTTT. The chain has TRBV20-1 and TRBJ1-5, with D possibly being TRBD1 (5 bases). The CDR3 extends over 16 amino acids. CDR1 is DFQATT, CDR2 SNEGSKA, per germline (reference sequence). Deletions cut 2 bases from V and 0 bases from J, with 14 bases between.

This clonotype was detected many times. The chain combines TRBV12-3 or TRBV12-4 with TRBJ1-5; D uncertain. V was cut by 5 bases and J by 5 bases, with 13 bases left in between. The CDR3 runs 14 residues. As DNA, the CDR3 is TGTGCCAGCAGTCTCTCTGGACGGTATCAGCCCCAGCATTTT. Protein sequence: CASSLSGRYQPQHF.

This clonotype appeared a few times. The rearrangement links TRBV5-1 to TRBJ1-1; D is perhaps TRBD1 (6 bases). Germline values: CDR1 SGHRS, CDR2 YFSETQ. Trimming took off 4 bases at V and 3 bases at J, with 7 bases between the two ends. The CDR3 extends over 12 amino acids. The CDR3 spells CASSGQHTEAFF. In DNA form, the CDR3 reads TGCGCCAGCAGCGGACAGCACACTGAAGCTTTCTTT.

This clonotype has ten or more counts. V is TRBV10-1 and J is TRBJ2-1, with D unresolved. CDR3 length: 16 amino acids. Germline-derived CDR1 and CDR2 are WNHNN and SYGVQD (reference sequence). The V and J ends lost 4 bases and 4 bases respectively, with 17 bases between them. The CDR3 loop is CASSAVQLPLYNEQFF. Here the CDR3 DNA reads TGCGCCAGCAGTGCGGTCCAGCTCCCGCTATACAATGAGCAGTTCTTC.

The chain uses TRBV19 and TRBJ2-6; no clear D gene. Germline assignment: CDR1 LNHDA and CDR2 SQIVND (reference sequence). This CDR3 is 15 amino acids long. The ends were cut back, 7 bases at V and 1 base at J, with 11 bases in the middle. CDR3 region: CASISGFSGANVLTF. DNA for the CDR3: TGTGCCAGTATTTCAGGTTTTTCTGGGGCCAACGTCCTGACTTTC.

J is TRBJ2-3 and V is TRBV9; D unresolved. Looked up from germline, CDR1 is SGDLS and CDR2 is YYNGEE. V lost 3 bases to trimming and J lost 3 bases, with 11 bases between them. The CDR3 has 14 amino acids. The CDR3 reads CASSARQVTDTQYF. CDR3 in DNA: TGTGCCAGCAGCGCCCGGCAGGTTACAGATACGCAGTATTTT.

This clonotype was detected many times. The rearrangement joins TRBV12-3 or TRBV12-4 to TRBJ2-2; D not resolved. Trimming left V 7 bases short and J 6 bases short, with 12 bases between. The CDR3 runs 13 residues. The CDR3 is CASTLGVAGELFF. The CDR3 DNA is TGTGCCAGCACCTTAGGTGTTGCCGGGGAGCTGTTTTTT.

This clonotype was seen many times. This chain connects TRBV7-2 to TRBJ2-2; tentatively, D is TRBD1 (6 bases). The CDR3 has 16 residues. The germline V and J ends were trimmed by 5 bases and 4 bases, with 17 bases remaining between them. Germline-derived CDR1 and CDR2 are SGHTA and FQGNSA. CDR3 DNA: TGTGCCAGCAGCCTCAACAGGGCCTGGGGCACCGGGGAGCTGTTTTTT. Encoded protein: CASSLNRAWGTGELFF.

This clonotype has at least ten counts. This chain connects TRBV24-1 to TRBJ2-1; D not resolved. The V end lost 3 bases, the J end lost 4 bases, and 12 bases lay between the germline ends. From germline, CDR1 is KGHDR and CDR2 SFDVKD. CDR3 length: 15 amino acids. For the CDR3, the DNA is TGTGCCACCAGTGATACCAGTGGGGATTACAATGAGCAGTTCTTC. Protein product: CATSDTSGDYNEQFF.

This rearrangement joins TRBV7-9 to TRBJ1-1; D gene ambiguous. CDR1 is SEHNR and CDR2 is FQNEAQ in the germline V gene (reference sequence). Trimming took 4 bases from V and 1 from J, leaving 10 bases between them. The CDR3 has 14 residues. In DNA, the CDR3 is TGTGCCAGCAGCTCCCGGGAGGGGAACACTGAAGCTTTCTTT. This translates into CASSSREGNTEAFF.

The chain uses TRBV3-1 and TRBJ2-1, with D hard to call. The CDR3 is 13 amino acids. Trimming removed 4 bases from V and 5 bases from J, with 9 bases in between. Looked up from germline, CDR1 is LGHDT and CDR2 is YNNKEL (reference sequence). CDR3: CASSPRPDNEQFF. CDR3 in DNA: TGTGCCAGCAGCCCGAGACCAGACAATGAGCAGTTCTTC.

There are a few counts of this clonotype. The rearrangement uses TRBV27 and TRBJ2-1; D may be TRBD1 or TRBD2 (5 bases each). CDR1 and CDR2 (germline): MNHEY, SMNVEV (reference sequence). There are 15 residues in the CDR3. The ends were cut back, 4 bases at V and 3 bases at J, with 13 bases in the middle. The CDR3 nucleotides read TGTGCCAGCAGTTCGACCGGGACGATCTACAATGAGCAGTTCTTC. Residues: CASSSTGTIYNEQFF.

This clonotype has ten or more counts. The chain links TRBV28 to TRBJ2-5; D uncertain. The germline V gene encodes CDR1 MDHEN and CDR2 SYDVKM. Trimming took off 5 bases at V and 2 bases at J, with 15 bases between the two ends. CDR3 length: 15 residues. The CDR3 DNA follows: TGTGCCAGCAGTCCAGTGGACGGACGTCAAGAGACCCAGTACTTC. As protein: CASSPVDGRQETQYF.

The chain is built from TRBV11-2 and TRBJ2-1; 13 positions agree with TRBD2. With V trimmed by 4 bases and J by 9 bases, 12 bases remained unmatched. The CDR3 sequence is 17 residues long. Per germline, CDR1 SGHAT and CDR2 FQNNGV. The CDR3 bases are TGTGCCAGCAGCTACTTTTCTACTAGCGGGAGGGCGAGTGAGCAGTTCTTC. Translation: CASSYFSTSGRASEQFF.

This clonotype has more than one count but fewer than ten. The rearrangement uses TRBV11-3 and TRBJ2-3; D is unclear. This CDR3 has 16 amino acids. V lost 5 bases and J 2 bases, leaving 17 bases between the germline ends. The germline V gene has CDR1 SGHNT and CDR2 YENEEA. For the CDR3, the DNA is TGTGCCAGCAGCCATGGGCCCGGAGAATTCACAGATACGCAGTATTTT. The encoded protein is CASSHGPGEFTDTQYF.

This rearrangement joins TRBV5-1 to TRBJ2-5, with D maybe TRBD1 (5 bases). CDR1 is SGHRS, CDR2 YFSETQ, per germline. This CDR3 comprises 17 residues. V was shortened by 4 bases and J by 0 bases, with 19 bases between the two germline ends. CDR3 residues: CASSPARDFSYQETQYF. CDR3 in DNA: TGCGCCAGCAGCCCCGCCAGGGATTTTAGCTACCAAGAGACCCAGTACTTC.

The J gene is TRBJ2-7, the V gene TRBV2; D may be TRBD2 (5 bases). Germline-derived CDR1 and CDR2 are SNHLY and FYNNEI. This CDR3 has 14 amino acids. Deletions cut 4 bases from V and 2 bases from J, with 12 bases between. The CDR3 region has the DNA TGTGCCAGCAGTGTGAGGGAGTTGGCCTACGAGCAGTACTTC. The encoded protein is CASSVRELAYEQYF.

This clonotype was found a few times. The chain joins TRBV7-8 to TRBJ2-3; the match to TRBD2 covers 11 bases. Per the germline V gene, CDR1 is SGHVS and CDR2 is FQNEAQ. Losses at the gene ends were 1 base for V and 8 bases for J; bases not matched to a gene: 8. CDR3 length: 16 residues. CDR3 sequence reads: CASSLVLAGGGGTQYF. CDR3 sequence (DNA): TGTGCCAGCAGCTTAGTGCTAGCGGGAGGTGGGGGTACGCAGTATTTT.